These 3 T cell receptor beta chains were all obtained from the same sample, sequenced in a study of blood T cells in healthy people across ages. The authors ran a second PCR of about 7 to 12 cycles using a sample-barcoded 5' primer and a J-beta primer mix. A single record per CDR3 protein comes from TCRdb applying MiXCR to the 5' RACE reads. Here the sample spans under 850,000 distinct CDR3 sequences, roughly 34% being singletons. Sequenced material: blood. The receptors come from a man between 18 and 29 years old in good health.

This clonotype was seen more than once but under ten times. The J gene is TRBJ1-6, the V gene TRBV29-1; a possible D gene is TRBD1 (6 bases). This CDR3 comprises 15 residues. Trimming cost V 6 bases and J 6 bases, with 18 bases left between them. Germline V lookup: CDR1 SQVTM, CDR2 ANQGSEA. The CDR3 loop is CSVQVSGVRNSPLHF. Here the CDR3 DNA reads TGCAGCGTCCAAGTTTCAGGGGTCCGTAATTCACCCCTCCACTTT.

CDR3 sequence: CAWSVAYGYTF. The DNA for the CDR3 is TGTGCCTGGAGTGTAGCCTATGGCTACACCTTC. The rearrangement links TRBV30 to TRBJ1-2; D remains unclear. CDR3 length equals 11 residues. Germline V CDR1 and CDR2: GTSNPN, SVGIG (reference sequence). V was pared by 0 bases and J by 4 bases, with 3 bases between.

For this clonotype: Possible read error: a much larger clone is one base away. V gene TRBV4-3 combines with J gene TRBJ1-2; no definite D call. V lost 4 bases, J lost 6 bases, and 12 bases lay in between. Germline-derived CDR1 and CDR2 are LGHNA and YSLEER. CDR3 length equals 13 residues. The CDR3 DNA reads TGCGCCAGCAGCCGCTACGGGATAGATGGCTACACCTTC. Encoded protein: CASSRYGIDGYTF.